This TCR beta chain emerged from a study of T-cell memory formation after mild COVID-19. Only a few counts were recorded for this clonotype. Each CDR3 protein is one row after TCRdb ran MiXCR on the 5' RACE reads. There are roughly 110,000 distinct CDR3 sequences in the sample; about 20% occur only once, and about 42% lies in the top ten. Trimming took 3 bases from V and 0 from J, leaving 9 bases between them. The CDR3 totals 13 residues. CDR1 and CDR2 (germline): DFQATT, SNEGSKA (reference sequence). Source material: PBMCs or a T cell subset sorted from them (not recorded which). The chain couples TRBV20-1 to TRBJ2-7; D is unresolved. This TCR came from a man between 18 and 29 years old who had mild COVID-19 (a few samples of this study predate the infection). Cell type and time point are not known. Written as DNA, the CDR3 is TGCAGTGCTAGGTTTAGTAGCTCCTACGAGCAGTACTTC. This sequence encodes CSARFSSSYEQYF.